This paragraph reports one T cell receptor beta chain. The method was immunoSEQ multiplex PCR; TCRdb's version includes in-frame clones alone and lacks a portion of them. The sample lists just over 2,000,000 clones, approximately 95% seen once, with 0.13% in the top ten. The data stem from a study of shared clonotypes between healthy human individuals. V lost 8 bases and J lost 4, with 8 bases in between. Germline V gives CDR1 SEHNR, CDR2 FQNEAQ (reference sequence). This CDR3 has 11 amino acids. This clonotype was obtained from a man aged 18 to 35 in good health. V gene TRBV7-9 combines with J gene TRBJ1-1, with D unclear. Sequencing input: naive CD4+ T cells sorted from blood. Subset specified: CD45RA+ positively selected. CDR3 amino acids: CASHGSTEAFF. CDR3 bases: TGTGCCAGCCACGGCTCCACTGAAGCTTTCTTT.